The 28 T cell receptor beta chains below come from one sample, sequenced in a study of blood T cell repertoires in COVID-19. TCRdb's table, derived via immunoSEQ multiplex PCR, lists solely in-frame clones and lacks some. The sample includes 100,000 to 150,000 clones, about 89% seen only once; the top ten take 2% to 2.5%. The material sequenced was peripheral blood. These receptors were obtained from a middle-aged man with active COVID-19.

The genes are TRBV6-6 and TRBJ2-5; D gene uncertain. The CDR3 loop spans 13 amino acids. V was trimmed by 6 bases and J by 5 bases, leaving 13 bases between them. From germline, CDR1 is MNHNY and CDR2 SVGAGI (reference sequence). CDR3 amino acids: CASSRIPPETQYF. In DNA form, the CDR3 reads TGTGCCAGCAGCAGAATCCCGCCCGAGACCCAGTACTTC.

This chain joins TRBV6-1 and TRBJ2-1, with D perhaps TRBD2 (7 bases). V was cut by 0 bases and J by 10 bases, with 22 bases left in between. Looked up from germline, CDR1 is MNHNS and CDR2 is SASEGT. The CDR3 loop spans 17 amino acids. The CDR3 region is CASSEALGGQRGREQFF. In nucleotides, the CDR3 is TGTGCCAGCAGTGAAGCGCTTGGAGGACAGCGGGGCAGGGAGCAGTTCTTC.

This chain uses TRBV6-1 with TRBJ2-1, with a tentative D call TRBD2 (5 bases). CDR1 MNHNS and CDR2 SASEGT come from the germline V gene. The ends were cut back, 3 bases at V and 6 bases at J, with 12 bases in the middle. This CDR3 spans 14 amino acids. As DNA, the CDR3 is TGTGCCAGCAGTGACCGGGATCTGGGCAATGAGCAGTTCTTC. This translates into CASSDRDLGNEQFF.

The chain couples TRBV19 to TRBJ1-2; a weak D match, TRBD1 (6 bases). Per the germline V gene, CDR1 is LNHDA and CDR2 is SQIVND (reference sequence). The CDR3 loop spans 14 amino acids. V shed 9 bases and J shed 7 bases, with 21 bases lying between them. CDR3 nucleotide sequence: TGTGCCAGCAGGCCGACAGGCACCTTGAGTGGCTACACCTTC. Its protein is CASRPTGTLSGYTF.

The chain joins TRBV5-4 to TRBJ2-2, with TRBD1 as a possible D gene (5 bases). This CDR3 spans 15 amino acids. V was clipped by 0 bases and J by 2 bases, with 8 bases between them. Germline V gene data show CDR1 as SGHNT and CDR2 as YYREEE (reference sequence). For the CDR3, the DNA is TGTGCCAGCAGCTTGGGGGGCCGTAACACCGGGGAGCTGTTTTTT. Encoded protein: CASSLGGRNTGELFF.

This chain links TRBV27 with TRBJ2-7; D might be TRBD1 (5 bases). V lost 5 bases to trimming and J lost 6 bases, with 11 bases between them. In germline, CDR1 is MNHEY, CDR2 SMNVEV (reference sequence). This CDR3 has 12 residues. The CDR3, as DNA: TGTGCCAGCAGTAAAGGGGTTGGCGAGCAGTACTTC. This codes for CASSKGVGEQYF.

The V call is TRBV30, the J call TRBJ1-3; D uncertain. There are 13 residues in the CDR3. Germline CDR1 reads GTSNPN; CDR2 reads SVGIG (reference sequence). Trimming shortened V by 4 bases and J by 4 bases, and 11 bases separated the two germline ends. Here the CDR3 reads CAWMLESGNTIYF. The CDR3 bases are TGTGCCTGGATGCTCGAGTCGGGAAACACCATATATTTT.

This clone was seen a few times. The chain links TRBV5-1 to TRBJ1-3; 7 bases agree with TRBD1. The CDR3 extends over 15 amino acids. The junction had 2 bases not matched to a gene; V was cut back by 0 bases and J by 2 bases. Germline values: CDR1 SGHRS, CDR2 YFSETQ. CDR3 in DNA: TGCGCCAGCAGCTTGGACCAGGGGGCTGGAAACACCATATATTTT. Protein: CASSLDQGAGNTIYF.

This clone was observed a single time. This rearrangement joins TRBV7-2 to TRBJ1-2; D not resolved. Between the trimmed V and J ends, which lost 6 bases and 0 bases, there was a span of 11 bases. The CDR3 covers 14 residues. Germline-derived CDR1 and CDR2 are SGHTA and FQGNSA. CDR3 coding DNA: TGTGCCAGCAGTTTGACCCAGGCTAACTATGGCTACACCTTC. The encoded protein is CASSLTQANYGYTF.

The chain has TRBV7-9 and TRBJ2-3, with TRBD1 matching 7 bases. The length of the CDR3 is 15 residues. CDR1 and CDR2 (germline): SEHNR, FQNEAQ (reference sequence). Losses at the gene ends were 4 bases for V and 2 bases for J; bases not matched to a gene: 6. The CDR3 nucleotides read TGTGCCAGCAGCTCTGGACAGGCTACCACAGATACGCAGTATTTT. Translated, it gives CASSSGQATTDTQYF.

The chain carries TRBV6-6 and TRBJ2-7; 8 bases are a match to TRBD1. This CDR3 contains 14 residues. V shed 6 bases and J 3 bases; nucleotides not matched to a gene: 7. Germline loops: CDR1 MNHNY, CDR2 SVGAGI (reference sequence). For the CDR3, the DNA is TGTGCCAGCAGCTTTGGACAGGGATTCTACGAGCAGTACTTC. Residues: CASSFGQGFYEQYF.

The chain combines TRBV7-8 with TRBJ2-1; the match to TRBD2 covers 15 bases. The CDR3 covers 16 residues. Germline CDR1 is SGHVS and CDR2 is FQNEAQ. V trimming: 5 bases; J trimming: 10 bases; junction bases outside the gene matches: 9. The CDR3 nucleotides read TGTGCCAGCAGCCCAAGGACTAGCGGGGGGGCTGGCGAGCAGTTCTTC. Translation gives CASSPRTSGGAGEQFF. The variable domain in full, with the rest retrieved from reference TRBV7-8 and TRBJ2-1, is GAGVSQSPRYKVAKRGQDVALRCDPISGHVSLFWYQQALGQGPEFLTYFQNEAQLDKSGLPSDRFFAERPEGSVSTLKIQRTQQEDSAVYLCASSPRTSGGAGEQFFGPGTRLTVL.

The CDR3 reads CASRLAGGDNEQFF. The DNA for the CDR3 is TGTGCCAGCCGACTAGCGGGGGGGGACAATGAGCAGTTCTTC. The chain is built from TRBV5-4 and TRBJ2-1; 14 nucleotides agree with TRBD2. The V segment lost 7 bases and the J segment 5 bases; nucleotides outside the gene matches: 2. Germline assignment: CDR1 SGHNT and CDR2 YYREEE (reference sequence). This CDR3 spans 14 amino acids.

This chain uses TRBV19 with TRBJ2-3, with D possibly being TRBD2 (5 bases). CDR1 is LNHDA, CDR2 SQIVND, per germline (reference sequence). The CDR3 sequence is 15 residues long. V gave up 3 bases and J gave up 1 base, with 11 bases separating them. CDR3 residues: CASSMRERRTDTQYF. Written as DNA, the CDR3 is TGTGCCAGTAGTATGCGCGAGCGGCGCACAGATACGCAGTATTTT.

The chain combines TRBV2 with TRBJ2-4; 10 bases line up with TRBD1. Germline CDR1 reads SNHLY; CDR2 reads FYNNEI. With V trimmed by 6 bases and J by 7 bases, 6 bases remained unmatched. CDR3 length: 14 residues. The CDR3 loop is CASRGQGLSNIQYF. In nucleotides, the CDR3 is TGTGCCAGCAGGGGACAGGGGCTGTCGAACATTCAGTACTTC.

The CDR3 nucleotides are TGCGCCAGCCTCTCTCCATTGAAGGGACTGACCCCGTCCGTGCAGTTCTTC. Amino acids: CASLSPLKGLTPSVQFF. This chain uses TRBV10-1 with TRBJ2-1; D perhaps matches TRBD2 (6 bases). In germline, CDR1 is WNHNN, CDR2 SYGVQD (reference sequence). The germline V and J ends were trimmed by 8 bases and 12 bases, with 32 bases remaining between them. This CDR3 spans 17 amino acids.

CDR3 region: CASSTGQDIYNEQFF. For the CDR3, the DNA is TGTGCCAGCAGCACGGGACAGGACATCTACAATGAGCAGTTCTTC. The rearrangement joins TRBV9 to TRBJ2-1; 8 nucleotides agree with TRBD1. J gave up 3 bases and V 4 bases, and 6 bases lay outside the gene matches. The CDR3 covers 15 residues. Germline loops: CDR1 SGDLS, CDR2 YYNGEE.

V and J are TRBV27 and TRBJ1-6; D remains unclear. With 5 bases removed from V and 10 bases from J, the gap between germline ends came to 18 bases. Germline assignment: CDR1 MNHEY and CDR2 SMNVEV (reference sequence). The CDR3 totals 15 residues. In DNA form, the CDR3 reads TGTGCCAGCAGTCCCACGAGAGGGTTAGGATCACCCCTCCACTTT. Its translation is CASSPTRGLGSPLHF.

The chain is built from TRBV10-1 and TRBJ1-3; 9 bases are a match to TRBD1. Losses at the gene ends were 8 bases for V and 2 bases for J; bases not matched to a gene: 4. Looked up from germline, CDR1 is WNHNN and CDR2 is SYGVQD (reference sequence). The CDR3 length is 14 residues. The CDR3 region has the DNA TGCGCCAGCCGACGGACAGGGGCTGGAAACACCATATATTTT. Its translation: CASRRTGAGNTIYF.

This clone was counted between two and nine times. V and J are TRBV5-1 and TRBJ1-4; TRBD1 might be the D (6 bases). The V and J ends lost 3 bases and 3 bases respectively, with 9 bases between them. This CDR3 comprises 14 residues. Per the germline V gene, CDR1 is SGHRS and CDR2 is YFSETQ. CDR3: CASSSDSPNEKLFF. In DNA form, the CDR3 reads TGCGCCAGCAGCTCGGACAGCCCTAATGAAAAACTGTTTTTT.

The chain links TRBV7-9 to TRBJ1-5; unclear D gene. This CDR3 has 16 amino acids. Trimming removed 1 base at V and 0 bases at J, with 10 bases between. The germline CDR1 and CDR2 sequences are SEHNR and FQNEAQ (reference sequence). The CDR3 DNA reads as TGTGCCAGCAGCTTAGTGGCAGGTAATAGCAATCAGCCCCAGCATTTT. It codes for CASSLVAGNSNQPQHF.

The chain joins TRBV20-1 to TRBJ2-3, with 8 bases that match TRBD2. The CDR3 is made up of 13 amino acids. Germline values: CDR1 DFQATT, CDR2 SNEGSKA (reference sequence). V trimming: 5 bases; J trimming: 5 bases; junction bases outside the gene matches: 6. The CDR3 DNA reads TGCAGTGCTGGTGGAGCGGGGGTAGATACGCAGTATTTT. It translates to CSAGGAGVDTQYF.

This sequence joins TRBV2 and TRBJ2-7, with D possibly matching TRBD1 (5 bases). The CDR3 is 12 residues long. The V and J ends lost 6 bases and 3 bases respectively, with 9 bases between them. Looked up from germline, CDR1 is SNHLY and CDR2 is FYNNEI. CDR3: CASRTDSYEQYF. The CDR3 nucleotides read TGTGCCAGCAGAACCGACAGCTACGAGCAGTACTTC.

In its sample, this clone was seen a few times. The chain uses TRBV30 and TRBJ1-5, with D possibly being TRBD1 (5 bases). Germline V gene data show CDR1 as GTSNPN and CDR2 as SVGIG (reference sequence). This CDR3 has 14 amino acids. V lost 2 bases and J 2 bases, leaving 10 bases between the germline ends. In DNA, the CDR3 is TGTGCCTGGAGTACAGGCCTGGGCAATCAGCCCCAGCATTTT. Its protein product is CAWSTGLGNQPQHF.

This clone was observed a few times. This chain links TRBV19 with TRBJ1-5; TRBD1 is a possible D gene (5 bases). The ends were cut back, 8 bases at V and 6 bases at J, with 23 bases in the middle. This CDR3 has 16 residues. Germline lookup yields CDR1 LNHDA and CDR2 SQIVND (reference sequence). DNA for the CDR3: TGTGCCAGTCGATCCACCCAGCAGGGATCGTCTCAGCCCCAGCATTTT. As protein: CASRSTQQGSSQPQHF. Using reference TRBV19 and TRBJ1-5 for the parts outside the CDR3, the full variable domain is DGGITQSPKYLFRKEGQNVTLSCEQNLNHDAMYWYRQDPGQGLRLIYYSQIVNDFQKGDIAEGYSVSREKKESFPLTVTSAQKNPTAFYLCASRSTQQGSSQPQHFGDGTRLSIL.

CDR3 region: CASSQDRAGKNEQFF. DNA for the CDR3: TGCGCCAGCAGCCAAGATCGTGCAGGGAAGAATGAGCAGTTCTTC. The chain couples TRBV4-3 to TRBJ2-1; D might be TRBD1 (5 bases). The V end was cut by 0 bases, the J end by 7 bases, with 13 bases between. Germline CDR1 is LGHNA and CDR2 is YSLEER. This CDR3 region has 15 residues.

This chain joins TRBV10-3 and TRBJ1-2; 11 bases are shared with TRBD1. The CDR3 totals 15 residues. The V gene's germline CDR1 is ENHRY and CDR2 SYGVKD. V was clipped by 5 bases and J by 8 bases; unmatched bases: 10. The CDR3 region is CAISPRDRGGGGYTF. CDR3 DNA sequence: TGTGCCATCAGTCCCCGGGACAGGGGGGGAGGGGGCTACACCTTC.

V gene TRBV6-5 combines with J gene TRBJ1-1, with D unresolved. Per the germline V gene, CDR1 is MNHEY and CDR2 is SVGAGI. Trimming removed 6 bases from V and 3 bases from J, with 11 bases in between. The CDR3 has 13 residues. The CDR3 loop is CASRRMRDTEAFF. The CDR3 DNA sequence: TGTGCCAGCAGACGGATGAGGGACACTGAAGCTTTCTTT.